This entry describes one T cell receptor (beta chain). TCRdb keeps only in-frame clones here, not all; method: immunoSEQ multiplex PCR. The sample holds 88,000 or so clones; about 86% are singletons and the top ten take approximately 6.8%. This sample was included in a study of blood T cell repertoires in COVID-19. Per germline, CDR1 SGDLS and CDR2 YYNGEE. This CDR3 comprises 14 residues. V dropped 0 bases and J dropped 1 base, with 7 bases sitting between them. The sample consisted of peripheral blood. This receptor was identified in a man in his sixties with acute or convalescent COVID-19. The chain links TRBV9 to TRBJ2-5; D may be TRBD2 (5 bases). The chain's CDR3 is CASSVEDSQETQYF. CDR3 bases: TGTGCCAGCAGCGTAGAGGACTCCCAAGAGACCCAGTACTTC.